A single sample is the source of the 18 T cell receptor beta chains below, sequenced in a study of blood T cells in healthy people across ages. With a J-beta primer mix and a sample-barcoded 5' primer, a second PCR ran 7 to 11 cycles. TCRdb analysed the 5' RACE reads with MiXCR anew, one entry per CDR3 protein. The data hold 500,000 to 700,000 distinct CDR3 sequences, with about 28% observed a single time. The sequenced sample was blood. The receptors originated from a woman aged 80 or older in good health.

At least ten counts were recorded for this clonotype. The chain carries TRBV12-3 or TRBV12-4 and TRBJ2-5; TRBD1 aligns across 9 bases. Losses at the gene ends were 0 bases for V and 5 bases for J; bases not matched to a gene: 7. This CDR3 is 16 amino acids long. The CDR3 is CASSLAATGGRETQYF. DNA of the CDR3: TGTGCCAGCAGTTTAGCGGCGACAGGGGGTAGGGAGACCCAGTACTTC.

In this sample, this clonotype turned up many times. The gene calls are TRBV30 and TRBJ2-7; tentatively, D is TRBD1 or TRBD2 (5 bases each). The germline V gene encodes CDR1 GTSNPN and CDR2 SVGIG (reference sequence). The CDR3 sequence is 13 residues long. V dropped 3 bases and J dropped 4 bases, with 13 bases sitting between them. The CDR3: CAWRPGPLYEQYF. CDR3 bases: TGTGCCTGGAGGCCGGGACCCTTATACGAGCAGTACTTC.

This clonotype was seen repeatedly, ten times or more. This sequence joins TRBV28 and TRBJ1-2, with 9 bases fitting TRBD1. V trimming: 4 bases; J trimming: 8 bases; junction bases outside the gene matches: 8. The CDR3 contains 14 residues. Germline-derived CDR1 and CDR2 are MDHEN and SYDVKM. In DNA, the CDR3 is TGTGCCAGCAGTTCGGACAGGGGAAGGAGAGGCTACACCTTC. Its protein product is CASSSDRGRRGYTF.

This clonotype has a handful of counts. The J gene is TRBJ1-5, the V gene TRBV27, with a weak D call TRBD1 (5 bases). Germline-derived CDR1 and CDR2 are MNHEY and SMNVEV (reference sequence). The CDR3 spans 19 residues. V lost 6 bases and J lost 2, with 26 bases in between. The CDR3 nucleotides are TGTGCCAGCAGCCCATCAAGGAGGTGGGGCAGGGAAGGCAATCAGCCCCAGCATTTT. The encoded protein is CASSPSRRWGREGNQPQHF.

There are many counts of this clonotype. This chain links TRBV20-1 with TRBJ1-5, with TRBD1 matching 7 bases. V was pared by 6 bases and J by 4 bases, with 9 bases of the junction left unmatched. The CDR3 consists of 14 residues. Germline V gene data show CDR1 as DFQATT and CDR2 as SNEGSKA (reference sequence). The CDR3 is CSARPTGLNQPQHF. The CDR3 nucleotides read TGCAGTGCCCGCCCGACAGGGCTTAATCAGCCCCAGCATTTT.

This clonotype has at least ten counts. This chain links TRBV5-1 with TRBJ2-4; D ambiguous. Germline V gene sequence: CDR1 SGHRS, CDR2 YFSETQ. The germline V and J ends were trimmed by 0 bases and 8 bases, with 15 bases remaining between them. This CDR3 is built from 15 residues. The CDR3 nucleotides read TGCGCCAGCAGCTTGGCCATCCCCGGATCGGACATTCAGTACTTC. The encoded protein is CASSLAIPGSDIQYF.

The gene calls are TRBV7-2 and TRBJ2-7; 10 nucleotides agree with TRBD2. The CDR3 is 15 residues long. In germline, CDR1 is SGHTA, CDR2 FQGNSA. The ends lost 3 bases at V and 4 bases at J; junction bases unmatched: 6. The CDR3 DNA reads TGTGCCAGCAGCTTGGGTCCAGCGGGGGGGTACGAGCAGTACTTC. As protein: CASSLGPAGGYEQYF.

Points on this clonotype: A read error may be the cause here, since a much bigger clone is one base away. This rearrangement joins TRBV5-1 to TRBJ2-4, with a tentative D call TRBD2 (6 bases). The CDR3 runs 12 residues. Looked up from germline, CDR1 is SGHRS and CDR2 is YFSETQ. CDR3 loop: CASSFGGDEQDF. In DNA, the CDR3 is TGCGCCAGCAGCTTCGGAGGGGACGAGCAGGACTTC.

The chain recombines TRBV28 with TRBJ1-2; D may be TRBD1 (6 bases). V was shortened by 6 bases and J by 5 bases, with 16 bases between the two germline ends. The CDR3 has 14 residues. The V gene's germline CDR1 is MDHEN and CDR2 SYDVKM. Here the CDR3 DNA reads TGTGCCAGCAGGTTCGCGGGGGCGGATTATGGCTACACCTTC. This encodes CASRFAGADYGYTF.

This clonotype was detected once. The CDR3 sequence: CASSENGGGRTAYEQYF. Written as DNA, the CDR3 is TGTGCCAGCAGTGAAAATGGCGGGGGACGGACAGCCTACGAGCAGTACTTC. V and J are TRBV6-1 and TRBJ2-7; possibly TRBD2 for D (7 bases). Germline-derived CDR1 and CDR2 are MNHNS and SASEGT. Trimming cost V 2 bases and J 2 bases, with 19 bases left between them. There are 17 residues in the CDR3.

As regards this clonotype: This sequence may be a read error, since a much larger clone differs from it by one base. The V call is TRBV6-5, the J call TRBJ1-2, with D possibly matching TRBD1 (5 bases). Germline assignment: CDR1 MNHEY and CDR2 SVGAGI. This CDR3 contains 13 residues. CDR3 nucleotide sequence: TGTGCCAGCACCCAGGACATCGACTATGGCCACACCTTC. It yields the protein CASTQDIDYGHTF.

The sample holds many counts of this clonotype. Here the CDR3 reads CAISESRGPTFYEQYF. The CDR3 DNA sequence: TGTGCCATCAGTGAGTCGAGGGGGCCCACCTTCTACGAGCAGTACTTC. The V gene is TRBV10-3, the J gene TRBJ2-7, with 7 nucleotides matching TRBD1. The germline V gene encodes CDR1 ENHRY and CDR2 SYGVKD. V lost 0 bases and J lost 3; bases outside the gene matches: 8. The CDR3 is made up of 16 amino acids.

This clonotype has more than one count but fewer than ten. The chain is built from TRBV20-1 and TRBJ1-4; weak D call: TRBD1 (5 bases). CDR1 is DFQATT and CDR2 is SNEGSKA in the germline V gene (reference sequence). The CDR3 spans 13 residues. V shed 0 bases and J shed 8 bases, with 10 bases lying between them. CDR3 in amino acids: CSAREGRKEKLFF. The CDR3 DNA sequence: TGCAGTGCTAGAGAGGGACGTAAAGAAAAACTGTTTTTT.

This clonotype was seen many times. The chain has TRBV6-1 and TRBJ2-4; D remains unclear. The J call is doubtful: the DNA matches TRBJ2-7 better. In germline, CDR1 is MNHNS, CDR2 SASEGT. CDR3 length: 13 amino acids. The DNA of the CDR3 is TGTGCCAGCAGCCTGACCGGTCGCTACGAGCAGTACTTC. Its translation: CASSLTGRYEQYF.

The chain is built from TRBV7-2 and TRBJ1-2, with 7 bases aligning to TRBD1. The CDR3 is 14 amino acids. Germline CDR1 and CDR2: SGHTA and FQGNSA. The V segment lost 4 bases and the J segment 5 bases; nucleotides outside the gene matches: 7. CDR3 sequence: CASSSRRQGYGYTF. DNA of the CDR3: TGTGCCAGCAGCTCCCGTCGACAGGGTTATGGCTACACCTTC.

The sample holds a few counts of this clonotype. This chain uses TRBV5-1 with TRBJ2-1; no firm D call. Trimming cost V 7 bases and J 0 bases, with 14 bases left between them. The germline V gene has CDR1 SGHRS and CDR2 YFSETQ. The CDR3 runs to 15 residues. The CDR3 bases are TGCGCCAGCGCCGTGGCGGACCTCTCCTACAATGAGCAGTTCTTC. Translating it yields CASAVADLSYNEQFF.

The chain recombines TRBV4-1 with TRBJ1-1; a possible D gene is TRBD1 (5 bases). Trimming pared 0 bases from V and 4 bases from J, leaving 9 bases between. CDR3 length: 14 residues. Germline lookup yields CDR1 MGHRA and CDR2 YSYEKL. The CDR3 DNA follows: TGCGCCAGCAGCCAAGATTGGGGGGTCACTGAAGCTTTCTTT. It translates to CASSQDWGVTEAFF.

This clonotype was counted a few times. The rearrangement links TRBV7-2 to TRBJ2-1; 14 positions match TRBD2. With V trimmed by 6 bases and J by 8 bases, 6 bases remained unmatched. CDR1 SGHTA and CDR2 FQGNSA come from the germline V gene. The CDR3 sequence is 15 residues long. CDR3 residues: CASSPTSGGAYEQFF. The DNA for the CDR3 is TGTGCCAGCAGTCCGACTAGCGGGGGGGCCTATGAGCAGTTCTTC.